This TCR beta chain was found in a study of T cells in narcolepsy. Turning to this clone: Its target is unknown.

Sequencing was performed with immunoSEQ multiplex PCR; in TCRdb, only in-frame clones are kept and a portion is missing. The sample lists tens of thousands of clones; approximately 78% were seen once. Findings and limits, study-wide: Autoreactive clone sequences were missing from some blood memory CD4+ repertoires. HCRT-specific and TRIB2-specific autoreactive clonotypes appeared among same-patient CSF and blood CD4+ clonotypes.

The sequencing input was CD45RA- memory CD4+ T cells from PBMCs. This receptor was identified in a human donor with narcolepsy.

CDR3 in amino acids: CASTASGNYGYTF. CDR3 sequence (DNA): TGTGCCAGCACCGCGTCGGGCAACTATGGCTACACCTTC. The chain links TRBV6-1 to TRBJ1-2; no definite D call. This CDR3 region has 13 residues. Trimming took off 7 bases at V and 2 bases at J, with 11 bases between the two ends. Germline V gene sequence: CDR1 MNHNS, CDR2 SASEGT.